This T cell receptor beta chain was recovered during a study of blood T cell repertoires in COVID-19. The V gene's germline CDR1 is MGHDK and CDR2 SYGVNS. The CDR3 extends over 16 amino acids. The junction had 4 bases not matched to a gene; V was cut back by 1 base and J by 2 bases. This clone was observed a few times. Sequenced by immunoSEQ multiplex PCR; TCRdb stores in-frame clones only, minus some. The sample has around 190,000 clones; roughly 79% are singletons. Patients of the Seattle cohort, enrolled during active infection, were followed longitudinally. This receptor was obtained from a woman aged 40 to 50 with COVID-19, enrolled during active disease. V gene TRBV25-1 combines with J gene TRBJ2-5; 10 bases are a match to TRBD1. Sequencing was performed on peripheral blood. CDR3 sequence reads: CASSESRGQGQETQYF. Here the CDR3 DNA reads TGTGCCAGCAGTGAATCCAGGGGACAGGGGCAAGAGACCCAGTACTTC. The full variable domain, with the rest looked up from reference TRBV25-1 and TRBJ2-5, is EADIYQTPRYLVIGTGKKITLECSQTMGHDKMYWYQQDPGMELHLIHYSYGVNSTEKGDLSSESTVSRIRTEHFPLTLESARPSHTSQYLCASSESRGQGQETQYFGPGTRLLVL.